Here is one T cell receptor (beta chain) with its context. The junction and the germline gene differ at one end; a read error may be behind it. The naive CD8 population came from CD45RO-negative cells selected for CCR7, without terminally differentiated effector memory CD45RA+ cells. This sample is drawn from a study of shared clonotypes between healthy human individuals. Repertoires were generated with immunoSEQ multiplex PCR, while TCRdb's copy carries only in-frame clones and drops some. Of hundreds of thousands of clones in the sample, 95% to 97% were seen once. Germline values: CDR1 SNHLY, CDR2 FYNNEI. CDR3 size: 16 residues.

Specimen: naive CD8+ T cells sorted from blood. This chain links TRBV2 with TRBJ2-7, with TRBD1 matching 8 bases. The origin of this receptor is a young man in good health. The CDR3 DNA reads as TGTGCCATCAGTCCCGGGACAGGCCCTTCCTACTACGAGCAGTACTTC. This translates into CAISPGTGPSYYEQYF.